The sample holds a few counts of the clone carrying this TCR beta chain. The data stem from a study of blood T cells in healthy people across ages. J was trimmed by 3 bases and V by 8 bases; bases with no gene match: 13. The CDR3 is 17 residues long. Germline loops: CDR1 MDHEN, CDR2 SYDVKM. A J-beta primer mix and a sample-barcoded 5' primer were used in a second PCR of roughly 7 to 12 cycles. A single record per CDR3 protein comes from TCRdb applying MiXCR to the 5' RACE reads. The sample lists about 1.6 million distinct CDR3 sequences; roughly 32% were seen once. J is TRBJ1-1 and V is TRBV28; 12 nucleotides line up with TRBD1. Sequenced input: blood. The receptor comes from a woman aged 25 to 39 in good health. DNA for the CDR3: TGTGCCAGCCCCCCCACCGGGACAGGGGGCTGGGACACTGAAGCTTTCTTT. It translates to CASPPTGTGGWDTEAFF.